This TCR beta chain was recovered during a study of shared clonotypes between healthy human individuals. Trimming pared 5 bases from V and 0 bases from J, leaving 5 bases between. Germline CDR1 is LNHDA and CDR2 is SQIVND (reference sequence). This CDR3 comprises 14 residues. Repertoires were generated with immunoSEQ multiplex PCR, while TCRdb's copy carries only in-frame clones and drops some. The data contain roughly 1,500,000 clones, approximately 98% of them seen just once; the ten biggest clones take up 0.4% to 0.45%. Study results and limitations: Among four donors, approximately 5% of naive CD4 clonotypes were found in common.

Details on this clone: What it binds is not known. The sample has other DNA sequences that encode this CDR3 too.

Sequenced material: naive CD4+ T cells sorted from blood. Regarding subset: CD45RA+ positively selected. This sequence joins TRBV19 and TRBJ2-6; no definite D call. The sequence was collected from a man between 25 and 39 years old in good health. CDR3 amino acids: CASSGSSGANVLTF. The CDR3 DNA is TGTGCCAGTAGTGGTAGCTCTGGGGCCAACGTCCTGACTTTC.